This T cell receptor beta chain was found in a study of CD8+ T cells in alopecia areata. Study results and caveats: An increase in clonality over normal scalp was evident in lesional scalp, especially alopecia totalis/universalis.

Germline V gene sequence: CDR1 KGHSH, CDR2 LQKENI. Unmatched junction bases numbered 5, after V lost 3 bases and J lost 6 bases. CDR3 length equals 14 residues. The authors extracted RNA and reverse transcribed it into cDNA as the sequencing template. TCRdb's table, derived via immunoSEQ multiplex PCR, lists solely in-frame clones and lacks some. The top ten hold more than 13% of the sample, which has 150,000 to 200,000 clones, approximately 60% seen once. Comments on this clone: Its antigen is as yet unknown.

Treatment of the sample: oral pan-JAK inhibitor, 5-10 mg twice daily. The material was CD4+ T cells sorted from blood, obtained at week 24, from a patient treated with tofacitinib. This sequence was found in a human donor with alopecia areata. The genes are TRBV18 and TRBJ1-2; 9 bases map to TRBD1. The CDR3 loop reads CASSPDRGIDGYTF. The CDR3 DNA sequence: TGTGCCAGCTCACCGGACAGGGGTATCGATGGCTACACCTTC.